This T cell receptor beta chain was recorded in a study of cytomegalovirus exposure and HLA in healthy donors (dated by TCRdb to about 2017). In the study overall: An earlier analysis of a few hundred of the donors reported over 250 Gb of sequence data and 100 million to 120 million unique TCR beta sequences obtained from some 170 million T cells. Rather than using new phenotypic data, the later analysis identified candidate immune exposures from TCR beta sequences and from how often those sequences occurred across donors. All discovery cohort repertoires had been generated on a single sequencing platform. Typing coverage varied by locus: roughly 620-630 donors for A, B, C, DRB1 and DQB1; roughly 500 for DQA1; some 610 for DPA1; 400 to 480 for DPB1. A handful of DR-DQ haplotypes were handled as single units for association and clustering because linkage in the cohort was strong. Class I and class II HLA loci were covered by the typing at four-digit resolution. Besides the first cohort of roughly 660 subjects, a separate validation cohort made up of around 120 different subjects was used. The study aimed to test whether cataloging public T cell receptors could reveal signatures of past pathogen exposure. High-throughput TCR immunosequencing, statistical association of individual TCRs with disease status, and machine learning were combined to predict cytomegalovirus infection status. The study profiled the T cell repertoires of fewer than 850 subjects by immunosequencing and related them to cytomegalovirus serostatus. An earlier analysis of approximately 640 of the donors applied high-throughput TCR beta sequencing to assess whether each TCR beta V gene segment acted as functional or pseudogenic. Donor age, sex, ethnicity and CMV serostatus were compiled together with the repertoire data. Among the approximately 430 genotyped donors, approximately 77% belonged to the genetic ancestry cluster associated with self-reported Caucasian donors. An early release covering 550 to 700 HLA-typed donors comprised 250 to 350 gigabases of sequencing data and approximately 85 million unique TCR sequences. Among about 360 genotyped donors of the cohort, an average of around 240,000 unique TCR beta nucleotide sequences were sequenced per donor, 15% to 20% of them non-productive. A later analysis re-examined previously published TCR beta repertoires from about 670 donors and added high-resolution HLA genotyping to investigate patterns of TCR occurrence. Genome-wide SNP genotypes for about 65% of the roughly 670 donors were used in a later genetic analysis, which treated that subset as a discovery cohort.

The library came from the immunoSEQ multiplex PCR assay. A mixture of 60 forward primers for TCR Vbeta segments and 13 reverse primers for TCR Jbeta segments was used in the multiplex PCR. The CDR3 region of rearranged TCR beta genes was amplified from genomic DNA by a multiplex PCR assay. The Illumina HiSeq System was used to sequence the amplified TCR beta libraries as 87-base-pair reads. On the study's bioinformatics: In a later analysis, tens of millions of unique TCR beta chains were counted across the roughly 700 repertoires, and around 11 million of these chains were shared by at least two donors. To remove PCR and sequencing errors, raw reads were error-corrected and collapsed into unique sequences using a nearest-neighbor algorithm that merged closely related sequences. To assign V, D and J gene segments, CDR3 sequences were aligned to IMGT reference sequences. Each retained sequence needed at least a six-nucleotide match to both a V gene segment and a J gene segment. A rearrangement was called productive if the CDR3 had no stop codons and remained in frame with V and J, and every other rearrangement was called non-productive. CDR3 was defined by IMGT convention, running from the second conserved V-encoded cysteine to the conserved J-encoded phenylalanine. Sequences without an unambiguous match to a single V gene segment were excluded from the earlier analysis of about 630 of the donors. In an earlier analysis of approximately 550 of the donors, V segments were called functional above 56.7% productive rearrangements and were called segregating when the between-donor standard deviation exceeded 5%. A statistical classification framework was developed to diagnose cytomegalovirus status using the catalog of TCR beta chain sequences. In a later analysis, TCR nucleotide sequences were compared against IMGT/GENE-DB human TR gene sequences so that V and J genes could be assigned. In a later analysis, CDR3 sequences and most-parsimonious VDJ recombination scenarios were assigned using the TCRdist pipeline. In a later analysis, every TCR beta chain was defined by the combination of its CDR3 amino acid sequence and its V-gene family, and reads without a unique V-gene family were dropped. In a later analysis, around 600 highly shared, low-generation-probability nucleotide sequences were removed to address suspected cross-contamination and a sequencing artifact. In a later analysis, a clonal expansion index for each public chain was calculated from normalized within-repertoire ranks of inferred template counts. A later analysis computed generation probabilities with a VDJ recombination model fitted to out-of-frame rearrangements, and checked the results against IGoR. In a later analysis, hypergeometric tests were used to score TCR-TCR, TCR-HLA and TCR-CMV co-occurrence, with a repertoire-size bias correction applied to TCR pairs. In a later analysis, false discovery rates were estimated by permuting HLA or CMV assignments 20 times. A later analysis grouped co-occurring TCRs with DBSCAN, adding TCRdist sequence similarity when clustering within HLA-allele-positive subsets. For co-occurrence clustering, repertoires with fewer than 30,000 or more than 120,000 public chains were excluded, along with five repertoires with anomalous nucleotide sharing. This immuneACCESS table, as held by TCRdb, lists in-frame sequences with V and J called but not all clones. Of the missing ones, under half trace to an unresolved V gene in checked studies; the others have no known cause. Clone size and V and J calls were adopted from that table, with D and trimming inferred from the DNA. Across this sample there are under 150,000 clones, with 75% to 90% seen only once. The top ten clonotypes cover about 6.7% of the sample.

In total, roughly 670 healthy bone marrow donors made up the cohort. At the time of sampling, every cohort member was nominally healthy, though immune exposures that went unrecorded were likely present. The donor was CMV seropositive and belonged to the group of 250 to 300 seropositive cohort members. Every donor gave a peripheral blood sample, and the peripheral blood mononuclear cells from that sample were used for TCR beta sequencing. Genomic DNA extraction from the blood cell samples was performed with the Qiagen DNeasy Blood Extraction Kit. Worth noting for this clone: Its recognized antigen is unknown. One base away there is no much larger clone; base qualities are not given.

V and J lose 3 bases and 6 bases, and a span of 13 bases separates them. Taken from cysteine to phenylalanine, the CDR3 has 14 residues. Kept here is only the CDR3 DNA, which spans 42 bases and is read in frame from base 1. In the germline V gene (reference sequence), CDR1 corresponds to SGHNT and CDR2 to YYREEE. The full study reports these points: Several of the top co-occurrence clusters appeared to be linked to parvovirus B19, influenza, CMV and Epstein-Barr virus, according to a later analysis. Some IMGT-functional V segments, including TRBV6-2 and TRBV6-3, could not be told apart with the 87-base-pair reads, so those segments were excluded. Assigning TCR associations to individual alleles was difficult when HLA alleles, especially DR and DQ, strongly co-occurred. Because counts were too low, roughly 17 rarely observed V segments, including chromosome 9 orphons, were left out of the earlier analysis of approximately 580 of the donors. Correlated functional status among segregating V segments might be attributable to linkage disequilibrium, but an unknown experimental factor could not be ruled out. In the study, 164 TCR beta chains were listed as associated with cytomegalovirus. Compared with equally common non-associated chains, HLA-associated TCR beta chains in a later analysis were more clonally expanded and had lower generation probabilities. In a later analysis, the rate of TCR association differed among HLA loci, with DRB1 alleles having the most associated TCRs and HLA-C alleles having the fewest. Immune exposure information for the cohort was limited to CMV serostatus. Because HLA typing was unavailable for some donors at each locus, only the typed subset was used in association tests. Most TCR sequences were seen in very few donors, while some public TCRs were found in many individuals. A further reported finding was that TCR beta sequences accurately predicted the HLA-A and HLA-B alleles for most subjects in the first cohort. The sequencing pipeline was judged likely to have produced a cluster of highly shared sequence variants as a technical artifact. Sequencing depth was assumed to be roughly uniform across donors in the presence/absence analyses, though that assumption may not hold. An earlier analysis of approximately 590 of the donors showed that most TCR beta V segments appeared in productive rearrangements either about 87% or about 30% of the time, which broadly matched IMGT annotations. According to a later genetic analysis, donors in an Asian-associated ancestry cluster had fewer N-insertions in productive TCRs than the roughly 660-donor mean. It was suggested by the authors that the approach could potentially be generalized to other disease states and immunological phenotypes. A later genetic analysis associated a missense DCLRE1C variant with V-gene and J-gene trimming of TCR beta chains, and an independent cohort replicated the association. A later analysis associated approximately 17,000 TCR beta sequences with specific HLA alleles at a false discovery rate of 0.05. The classifier was reported to diagnose cytomegalovirus status with high specificity and sensitivity in both the original cohort and the validation cohort. In vitro tests confirmed that a few of the cytomegalovirus-associated TCR beta chains recognize cytomegalovirus antigens. Most CMV-associated TCR beta chains appeared to be HLA-restricted in a later analysis, and the HLA associations seemed to be driven largely by CMV exposure. This cohort had only TCR beta chains sequenced, and the lack of alpha or paired-chain data limited which features could be detected.

The receptor's source is a woman aged 25 to 39 in good health and CMV-seropositive. Sample: PBMCs. The chain links TRBV5-4 with TRBJ2-1, and TRBD1 may be the D gene, going by 6 matching bases. The CDR3 region has the sequence CASSSWTDSNEQFF. The DNA reads TGTGCCAGCAGCTCCTGGACAGACAGCAATGAGCAGTTCTTC.